Listed below are T cell receptor beta chains from one sample, sequenced in a study of response to subunit inactivated influenza vaccine. TCRdb redid the calling of the RT-PCR reads with MiXCR, one entry per CDR3 protein. The top ten clones hold about 9.3% of a sample with about 310,000 distinct CDR3 sequences, approximately 20% of them seen once. This material consisted of PBMCs from blood, taken about 20 months after vaccination. Every receptor here comes from a man between 50 and 69 years old who received an inactivated influenza vaccine. The CDR3 runs from the conserved cysteine through the conserved F or W. A D gene is named only where the DNA matches it firmly. Clone size is not always given. Where it is, it says once, few, many or a class for expanded clones.

CDR3 protein,CDR3 DNA,D gene,V gene,clone size,CDR3 length,J gene
CASSLRTGLNEKLFF,TGTGCCAGCAGCCTCCGGACAGGTCTTAATGAAAAACTGTTTTTT,TRBD1,TRBV3-1,.,15,TRBJ1-4
CASSLSPVLVGETQYF,TGTGCCAGCAGCTTGTCTCCGGTTCTAGTCGGAGAGACCCAGTACTTC,.,TRBV7-9,few,16,TRBJ2-5
CASSFPGLGAFF,TGTGCCAGCAGTTTCCCAGGGTTGGGAGCTTTCTTT,.,TRBV12-3/TRBV12-4,many,12,TRBJ1-1
CASSQWNGAGNSNQPQHF,TGTGCCAGCAGCCAATGGAACGGAGCAGGCAATAGCAATCAGCCCCAGCATTTT,.,TRBV3-1,few,18,TRBJ1-5
CATSEPRQNQPQHF,TGTGCCACCAGTGAGCCTCGACAGAATCAGCCCCAGCATTTT,.,TRBV24-1,.,14,TRBJ1-5
CASRPRDSPSYGYTF,TGTGCCAGCAGGCCCCGGGACAGCCCTTCTTATGGCTACACCTTC,TRBD1,TRBV5-4,few,15,TRBJ1-2
CASSDPRIGGYEQYF,TGTGCCAGCAGCGATCCCAGGATCGGGGGCTACGAGCAGTACTTC,.,TRBV5-4,.,15,TRBJ2-7
CAWSVSGQGKGGYTF,TGTGCCTGGAGTGTATCGGGGCAGGGGAAAGGCGGCTACACCTTC,.,TRBV30,few,15,TRBJ1-2
CASSVGGQGPLGYGYTF,TGTGCCAGCAGCGTCGGGGGACAGGGGCCCCTAGGCTATGGCTACACCTTC,TRBD1,TRBV4-2,.,17,TRBJ1-2
CASSVYVAAGEQYF,TGCGCCAGCAGTGTCTACGTGGCGGCGGGGGAGCAGTACTTC,.,TRBV10-2,.,14,TRBJ2-7
CASSPPSGGEKLFF,TGTGCCAGCTCACCACCTTCAGGAGGTGAAAAACTGTTTTTT,.,TRBV18,.,14,TRBJ1-4
CSASKGATGNQPQHF,TGCAGTGCTAGCAAGGGGGCCACAGGCAATCAGCCCCAGCATTTT,TRBD1,TRBV20-1,.,15,TRBJ1-5
CSASAGNTEAFF,TGCAGTGCTTCAGCCGGCAACACTGAAGCTTTCTTT,.,TRBV20-1,few,12,TRBJ1-1
CASSQVSSTDTQYF,TGCGCCAGCAGCCAAGTTTCCAGCACAGATACGCAGTATTTT,.,TRBV4-3,.,14,TRBJ2-3
CASGWLKGNTEAFF,TGTGCCAGCGGTTGGTTGAAAGGGAACACTGAAGCTTTCTTT,.,TRBV28,few,14,TRBJ1-1
CASSPLMSGNQPQHF,TGTGCCAGCAGTCCCTTGATGTCGGGCAATCAGCCCCAGCATTTT,.,TRBV28,.,15,TRBJ1-5
CASKGVGDETQYF,TGTGCCAGCAAGGGGGTAGGAGATGAGACCCAGTACTTC,.,TRBV28,.,13,TRBJ2-5
CASSRTGAEKLFF,TGCGCCAGCAGCCGGACCGGTGCTGAAAAACTGTTTTTT,.,TRBV5-1,.,13,TRBJ1-4
CGSVPVGQGNTEAFF,TGCGGCAGCGTCCCCGTGGGACAGGGGAACACTGAAGCTTTCTTT,TRBD1,TRBV5-1,.,15,TRBJ1-1
CASSLTSGRASEQYF,TGTGCCAGCAGTTTAACTAGCGGGAGGGCCTCCGAGCAGTACTTC,TRBD2,TRBV6-5,few,15,TRBJ2-7
CASSLDIAQPQHF,TGTGCCAGCAGCTTAGATATCGCCCAGCCCCAGCATTTT,.,TRBV11-2,many,13,TRBJ1-5
CASSDRVADTQYF,TGTGCCAGCAGTGACAGGGTGGCAGATACGCAGTATTTT,TRBD1,TRBV12-3/TRBV12-4,.,13,TRBJ2-3
CASSPGPGSYGYTF,TGTGCCAGCAGCCCGGGACCGGGAAGCTATGGCTACACCTTC,.,TRBV7-9,.,14,TRBJ1-2
CASSLIYGNTIYF,TGTGCCAGCAGCCTCATTTATGGAAACACCATATATTTT,.,TRBV7-2,.,13,TRBJ1-3
CASTYTPYTGELFF,TGTGCCAGCACCTACACCCCGTACACCGGGGAGCTGTTTTTT,.,TRBV6-1,.,14,TRBJ2-2
CASSLGGTTDTQYF,TGTGCCAGCAGTTTAGGTGGGACAACAGATACGCAGTATTTT,.,TRBV28,few,14,TRBJ2-3
CASSLTKDGQGGTEAFF,TGTGCCAGCAGTTTGACTAAAGATGGACAGGGTGGAACTGAAGCTTTCTTT,TRBD1,TRBV6-2/TRBV6-3,.,17,TRBJ1-1
CSARATDDQPQHF,TGCAGTGCTAGAGCCACAGATGATCAGCCCCAGCATTTT,.,TRBV20-1,few,13,TRBJ1-5
CASSTSRDRQPNEKLFF,TGTGCCAGCAGTACTTCCCGGGACAGACAGCCTAATGAAAAACTGTTTTTT,TRBD1,TRBV12-3/TRBV12-4,.,17,TRBJ1-4
CASARRANTEAFF,TGTGCCAGTGCGCGGAGGGCTAACACTGAAGCTTTCTTT,.,TRBV9,.,13,TRBJ1-1
CASSLSTVSNTEAFF,TGTGCCAGCAGCTTATCGACAGTATCGAACACTGAAGCTTTCTTT,.,TRBV7-9,few,15,TRBJ1-1
CGASYGTQYF,TGCGGTGCTAGTTACGGGACCCAGTACTTC,.,TRBV20-1,.,10,TRBJ2-5
CSAKDGYEQYF,TGCAGTGCCAAAGATGGGTACGAGCAGTACTTC,.,TRBV20-1,once,11,TRBJ2-7
CASSQSTGTDTQYF,TGTGCCAGCAGCCAATCGACAGGCACAGATACGCAGTATTTT,.,TRBV11-2,.,14,TRBJ2-3
CASSGARETGGYTF,TGCGCCAGCAGCGGGGCCCGGGAGACCGGGGGCTACACCTTC,.,TRBV5-1,many,14,TRBJ1-2
CASSRTSGPYEQYF,TGTGCCAGCAGTCGGACTAGCGGACCTTACGAGCAGTACTTC,TRBD2,TRBV7-2,.,14,TRBJ2-7
CASSPPGGVEEAFF,TGTGCCAGCAGCCCTCCCGGGGGAGTCGAAGAAGCTTTCTTT,.,TRBV2,.,14,TRBJ1-1
CASSLEGLAVHEQFF,TGTGCCAGCAGCTTAGAGGGACTAGCGGTCCATGAGCAGTTCTTC,TRBD2,TRBV11-2,.,15,TRBJ2-1
CASRQGASYQPQHF,TGCGCCAGCCGACAGGGGGCGTCTTATCAGCCCCAGCATTTT,TRBD1,TRBV23-1,.,14,TRBJ1-5
CASSQEAVSGAGNTIYF,TGCGCCAGCAGCCAAGAGGCGGTGTCGGGGGCCGGAAACACCATATATTTT,.,TRBV4-3,.,17,TRBJ1-3
CASSFRVLNYGYTF,TGTGCCAGCAGTTTCCGGGTACTTAACTATGGCTACACCTTC,.,TRBV12-3/TRBV12-4,.,14,TRBJ1-2
CASSPRGGQNEQFF,TGCGCCAGCAGCCCCCGAGGGGGCCAAAATGAGCAGTTCTTC,TRBD1,TRBV4-1,.,14,TRBJ2-1
CSARSVLTGAGDEKLFF,TGCAGTGCTAGATCCGTACTAACAGGGGCGGGGGATGAAAAACTGTTTTTT,TRBD1,TRBV20-1,few,17,TRBJ1-4
CASSPPLASGRSSSYNEQFF,TGTGCCAGCTCACCACCCCTGGCTAGCGGGAGGAGTAGCTCCTACAATGAGCAGTTCTTC,TRBD2,TRBV18,few,20,TRBJ2-1
CASSQGVSSGNTIYF,TGCGCCAGCAGCCAAGGTGTTAGCTCTGGAAACACCATATATTTT,.,TRBV4-1,many,15,TRBJ1-3
CSAREVAGAHQQYF,TGCAGTGCCAGGGAGGTAGCGGGAGCACACCAGCAGTACTTC,TRBD2,TRBV20-1,.,14,TRBJ2-7
CASSLDIGVGTEAFF,TGCGCCAGCAGCTTGGACATAGGGGTAGGCACTGAAGCTTTCTTT,.,TRBV5-1,.,15,TRBJ1-1
CASGKTGWFYNEQFF,TGTGCCAGCGGAAAGACAGGGTGGTTCTACAATGAGCAGTTCTTC,TRBD1,TRBV7-2,.,15,TRBJ2-1